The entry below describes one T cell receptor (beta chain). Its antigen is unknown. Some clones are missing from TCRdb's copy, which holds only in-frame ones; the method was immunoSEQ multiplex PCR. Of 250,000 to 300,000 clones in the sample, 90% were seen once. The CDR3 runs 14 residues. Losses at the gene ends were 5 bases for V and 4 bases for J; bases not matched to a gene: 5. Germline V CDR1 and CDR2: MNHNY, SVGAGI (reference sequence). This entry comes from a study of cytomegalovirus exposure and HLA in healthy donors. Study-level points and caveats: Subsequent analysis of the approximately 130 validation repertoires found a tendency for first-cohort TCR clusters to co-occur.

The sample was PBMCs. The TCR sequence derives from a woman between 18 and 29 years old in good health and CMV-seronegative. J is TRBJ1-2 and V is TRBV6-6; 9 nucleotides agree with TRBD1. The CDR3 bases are TGTGCCAGCAGTCAGGGACAGGGAGCCTATGGCTACACCTTC. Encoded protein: CASSQGQGAYGYTF.